This TCR beta chain stems from a study of cytomegalovirus exposure and HLA in healthy donors. Whole-study findings and limits: Reports credit the classifier with highly specific, highly sensitive diagnosis of cytomegalovirus status. As confirmed in vitro, a few CMV-associated chains were specific for CMV antigens.

Unmatched junction bases numbered 5, after V lost 7 bases and J lost 3 bases. The CDR3 is 14 residues long. The germline V gene encodes CDR1 SNHLY and CDR2 FYNNEI. PCR employed 60 Vbeta and 13 Jbeta primers. Profiling relied on immunoSEQ multiplex PCR, and the TCRdb table lists in-frame clones only, not all of them. The table has around 280,000 clones, over 85% seen once. A note on this clone: Its antigen is as yet unknown.

The chain employs TRBV2 and TRBJ1-3, with 8 bases fitting TRBD1. The TCR originated in a woman aged 18-29 years in good health and CMV-seronegative. Sequencing was done on a sample of PBMCs. The CDR3 loop reads CASKAGQGGNTIYF. The CDR3 nucleotides are TGTGCCAGCAAGGCAGGACAGGGTGGAAACACCATATATTTT.